The 28 T cell receptor beta chains reported below all come from one sample, sequenced in a study of T cell repertoires in cytomegalovirus infection. Their specific antigens are unknown. TCRdb ran MiXCR on the reads and lists one entry per CDR3 protein. Altogether 550,000 to 850,000 distinct CDR3 sequences are present, roughly 36% being singletons, with the ten largest covering 15% to 20%. This specimen consisted of cultured PBMCs, obtained from culture after CMV antigen stimulation. These receptors were obtained from a human donor in good health (CMV status not recorded). Some clones in this sample may be carry-over from other donors' samples.

This clonotype was recorded many times. The CDR3 DNA reads as TGTGCCAGCAGCTTAGCGGTAGCGGGGGATACGCAGTATTTT. Protein: CASSLAVAGDTQYF. The chain employs TRBV7-8 and TRBJ2-3; 8 bases fit TRBD2. V dropped 0 bases and J dropped 6; count of bases not matched to a gene: 2. Per germline, CDR1 SGHVS and CDR2 FQNEAQ. This CDR3 comprises 14 residues.

The table lists this clonotype with a few counts. The V gene is TRBV20-1, the J gene TRBJ2-1; D call uncertain. Per germline, CDR1 DFQATT and CDR2 SNEGSKA (reference sequence). CDR3 length: 18 amino acids. Trimming removed 6 bases from V and 3 bases from J, with 27 bases in between. CDR3 bases: TGCAGTGCCCGATCGGCGTATCCCCCACTCGAGTTCTACAATGAGCAGTTCTTC. It yields the protein CSARSAYPPLEFYNEQFF.

The rearrangement joins TRBV6-2 or TRBV6-3 to TRBJ2-7; no clear D gene. The CDR3 is 12 amino acids. V shed 4 bases and J shed 10 bases, with 14 bases lying between them. Germline V gene lookup returns CDR1 MNHEY and CDR2 SVGEGT. The CDR3 coding sequence is TGTGCCAGCAGTTTTCAGGCCACGAAACAGTACTTC. It is translated as CASSFQATKQYF.

This clonotype was found once. A junction end diverges from the germline sequence, so it may reflect a read error. The J gene is TRBJ2-1, the V gene TRBV7-8; 7 nucleotides agree with TRBD2. The CDR3 is 16 amino acids. Per the germline V gene, CDR1 is SGHVS and CDR2 is FQNEAQ. Written as DNA, the CDR3 is TGTGCCAGCAGCACAGGACTAGGGTACTCCTACAATGAGCGGTTCTTC. Translated, it gives CASSTGLGYSYNERFF.

V is TRBV28 and J is TRBJ1-1; 8 bases map to TRBD1. After removal of 3 bases from V and 11 bases from J, the junction contained 8 bases not matched to a gene. The CDR3 contains 13 residues. The germline gives CDR1 MDHEN, CDR2 SYDVKM. The CDR3 bases are TGTGCCAGCAGTTTGGGGCAGGGGGCGAGTGCTTTCTTT. It specifies CASSLGQGASAFF.

This chain joins TRBV10-3 and TRBJ1-2; TRBD1 might be the D (5 bases). Trimming took 1 base from V and 8 from J, leaving 17 bases between them. The CDR3 covers 15 residues. Germline lookup yields CDR1 ENHRY and CDR2 SYGVKD. For the CDR3, the DNA is TGTGCCATCAGTGAGTTAAACAGGATTCCGCGGGGCTACACCTTC. Translation gives CAISELNRIPRGYTF.

The V and J genes are TRBV28 and TRBJ1-4; D is possibly TRBD1 (6 bases). Germline values: CDR1 MDHEN, CDR2 SYDVKM. V was pared by 3 bases and J by 7 bases, with 15 bases between. The CDR3 sequence is 15 residues long. CDR3 sequence: CASSFPAGGLEKLFF. The CDR3 bases are TGTGCCAGCAGTTTTCCGGCCGGGGGGCTTGAAAAACTGTTTTTT.

This clonotype was seen a few times. The chain joins TRBV7-8 to TRBJ2-7; 10 bases line up with TRBD1. CDR1 and CDR2 from the germline V gene are SGHVS and FQNEAQ. The CDR3 totals 13 residues. Unmatched junction bases numbered 6, after V lost 7 bases and J lost 6 bases. The CDR3, as DNA: TGTGCCAGCACCCGACAGGGGGCAAGCGAGCAGTACTTC. Protein sequence: CASTRQGASEQYF.

This sequence joins TRBV20-1 and TRBJ1-5; D is unresolved. The germline gives CDR1 DFQATT, CDR2 SNEGSKA (reference sequence). V was trimmed by 5 bases and J by 11 bases, leaving 13 bases between them. The CDR3 spans 11 residues. Written as DNA, the CDR3 is TGCAGTGCTTTTAGAAGCCAGTCCCAGCATTTT. Amino acids: CSAFRSQSQHF.

Only a few counts were recorded for this clonotype. This sequence joins TRBV7-6 and TRBJ2-7; D unresolved. Germline V CDR1 and CDR2: SGHVS, FNYEAQ. V lost 1 base to trimming and J lost 5 bases, with 9 bases between them. The CDR3 extends over 13 amino acids. The CDR3 loop is CASSLGLWNEQYF. In DNA form, the CDR3 reads TGTGCCAGCAGCTTAGGCCTTTGGAACGAGCAGTACTTC.

The V call is TRBV5-4, the J call TRBJ2-1, with 11 nucleotides matching TRBD2. The ends lost 5 bases at V and 6 bases at J; junction bases unmatched: 10. CDR1 SGHNT and CDR2 YYREEE come from the germline V gene (reference sequence). The CDR3 length is 16 residues. CDR3 residues: CASRPTSGRELNEQFF. The CDR3 DNA reads as TGTGCCAGCAGGCCCACTAGCGGGAGAGAGCTCAATGAGCAGTTCTTC.

The V call is TRBV7-2, the J call TRBJ1-1, with a possible D match to TRBD1 (5 bases). The V gene lost 0 bases and the J gene lost 4 bases, with 15 bases spanning the gap. There are 16 residues in the CDR3. The V gene's germline CDR1 is SGHTA and CDR2 FQGNSA. CDR3 in amino acids: CASSLAYRARGTEAFF. Written as DNA, the CDR3 is TGTGCCAGCAGCTTAGCTTACCGGGCGAGGGGCACTGAAGCTTTCTTT.

The chain employs TRBV12-3 or TRBV12-4 and TRBJ1-1; no definite D call. V was trimmed by 7 bases and J by 3 bases, leaving 12 bases between them. CDR3 length: 13 amino acids. The CDR3 loop reads CASTLSSYTEAFF. Here the CDR3 DNA reads TGTGCCAGCACCCTCTCGAGTTACACTGAAGCTTTCTTT.

This clonotype was detected ten times or more. The rearrangement joins TRBV7-8 to TRBJ1-2; D is unclear. The V and J ends lost 2 bases and 6 bases respectively, with 16 bases between them. This CDR3 is built from 15 residues. Germline V gene data show CDR1 as SGHVS and CDR2 as FQNEAQ. CDR3 sequence reads: CASSLSNREEHGYTF. CDR3 coding DNA: TGTGCCAGCAGCTTATCCAACAGAGAGGAACATGGCTACACCTTC.

For the CDR3, the DNA is TGTGCCAGCAGCTTAGCCCTAGTCCTCTATGAGACCCAGTACTTC. Amino acids: CASSLALVLYETQYF. V is TRBV7-2 and J is TRBJ2-5, with no clear D. Germline lookup yields CDR1 SGHTA and CDR2 FQGNSA. The CDR3 is 15 amino acids. V lost 0 bases and J lost 5, with 13 bases in between.

The chain links TRBV2 to TRBJ1-2; D is perhaps TRBD1 (5 bases). The V end was cut by 6 bases, the J end by 8 bases, with 13 bases between. Germline CDR1 is SNHLY and CDR2 is FYNNEI. CDR3 length equals 12 residues. The CDR3 nucleotides are TGTGCCAGCAGGTGGGACGTTCAAGGCTACACCTTC. Residues: CASRWDVQGYTF.

The chain is built from TRBV11-2 and TRBJ1-2; 7 bases are a match to TRBD1. After removal of 4 bases from V and 8 bases from J, the junction contained 10 bases not matched to a gene. The length of the CDR3 is 14 residues. Germline CDR1 SGHAT, CDR2 FQNNGV. CDR3 residues: CASSSGTAGRGYTF. CDR3 coding DNA: TGTGCCAGCAGCTCCGGGACAGCAGGGAGAGGCTACACCTTC.

The V and J genes are TRBV6-2 or TRBV6-3 and TRBJ2-7; D gene unclear. In germline, CDR1 is MNHEY, CDR2 SVGEGT. The CDR3 spans 13 residues. The V gene lost 0 bases and the J gene lost 2 bases, with 5 bases spanning the gap. The DNA of the CDR3 is TGTGCCAGCAGTTACTCTAACGCCTACGAGCAGTACTTC. This gives the protein CASSYSNAYEQYF.

In the case of this clonotype: A much larger clone lies a single base off, so this may be a read error. The chain links TRBV7-8 to TRBJ2-3; unclear D gene. The CDR3 is 14 amino acids. Per germline, CDR1 SGHVS and CDR2 FQNEAQ. The CDR3 sequence: CASSLLGRTDTRYF. CDR3 DNA: TGTGCCAGCAGCCTCCTGGGCCGCACAGATACGCGGTATTTT.

This clonotype came up a few times. This chain uses TRBV7-8 with TRBJ1-4; 11 bases match TRBD1. The CDR3 contains 16 residues. V was pared by 4 bases and J by 8 bases, with 9 bases of the junction left unmatched. The germline V gene has CDR1 SGHVS and CDR2 FQNEAQ. CDR3: CASSSWTGGVQEKLFF. DNA for the CDR3: TGTGCCAGCAGCTCATGGACAGGGGGCGTTCAGGAAAAACTGTTTTTT.

Only one count was recorded for this clonotype. The chain employs TRBV6-5 and TRBJ1-2, with D unclear. The germline V gene has CDR1 MNHEY and CDR2 SVGAGI. V gave up 2 bases and J gave up 4 bases, with 14 bases separating them. This CDR3 comprises 15 residues. CDR3 DNA sequence: TGTGCCAGCAGTTACGGGAAGACGGATTTCTATGGCTACACCTTC. It encodes CASSYGKTDFYGYTF.

V is TRBV6-1 and J is TRBJ2-2; D remains unclear. CDR1 is MNHNS and CDR2 is SASEGT in the germline V gene. Trimming removed 10 bases at V and 4 bases at J, with 13 bases between. The CDR3 loop spans 13 amino acids. CDR3 nucleotide sequence: TGTGCCACCAGAGACGGACCCACCGGGGAGCTGTTTTTT. It encodes CATRDGPTGELFF.

This clonotype came up a few times. The chain is built from TRBV12-3 or TRBV12-4 and TRBJ2-1; possible D gene TRBD2, 6 bases. This CDR3 is 17 amino acids long. V gave up 2 bases and J gave up 3 bases, with 17 bases separating them. The DNA of the CDR3 is TGTGCCAGCAGTTTACGGATCCGCCTAGCGAACTACAATGAGCAGTTCTTC. The encoded protein is CASSLRIRLANYNEQFF.

This clonotype was detected a few times. This chain uses TRBV5-4 with TRBJ2-1, with D perhaps TRBD2 (5 bases). The CDR3 has 15 residues. The V gene lost 3 bases and the J gene lost 0 bases, with 10 bases spanning the gap. From germline, CDR1 is SGHNT and CDR2 YYREEE (reference sequence). CDR3 in DNA: TGTGCCAGCAGCTACCAGCGGAGCTCCTACAATGAGCAGTTCTTC. Amino acid sequence: CASSYQRSSYNEQFF.

This clonotype has just a few counts. The V and J genes are TRBV7-2 and TRBJ2-7, with no clear D. V lost 3 bases and J lost 7, with 13 bases in between. CDR1 is SGHTA and CDR2 is FQGNSA in the germline V gene. This CDR3 is 13 amino acids long. The DNA of the CDR3 is TGTGCCAGCAGCTTGGGCCTCCAGAGGGAGCAGTACTTC. It is translated as CASSLGLQREQYF.

The chain joins TRBV12-3 or TRBV12-4 to TRBJ1-2; TRBD1 matches 8 bases. V was pared by 2 bases and J by 4 bases, with 9 bases of the junction left unmatched. The CDR3 has 16 residues. The CDR3 spells CASSLMGTGQIYGYTF. CDR3 DNA: TGTGCCAGCAGTTTAATGGGGACAGGCCAAATCTATGGCTACACCTTC.

This clonotype was seen a handful of times. The rearrangement uses TRBV7-9 and TRBJ2-7; possibly TRBD1 or TRBD2 for D (5 bases each). The CDR3 is made up of 16 amino acids. Trimming removed 3 bases at V and 6 bases at J, with 21 bases between. From germline, CDR1 is SEHNR and CDR2 FQNEAQ (reference sequence). DNA of the CDR3: TGTGCCAGCAGCTTTTCCGACGGGGCTCTGTACCTCGAGCAGTACTTC. Encoded protein: CASSFSDGALYLEQYF.

This chain joins TRBV18 and TRBJ2-3; TRBD2 matches 7 bases. From germline, CDR1 is KGHSH and CDR2 LQKENI. This CDR3 has 15 residues. V gave up 3 bases and J gave up 2 bases; unmatched junction bases: 5. CDR3 in amino acids: CASSPPSGSTDTQYF. The CDR3 DNA is TGTGCCAGCTCACCCCCTAGCGGATCCACAGATACGCAGTATTTT.